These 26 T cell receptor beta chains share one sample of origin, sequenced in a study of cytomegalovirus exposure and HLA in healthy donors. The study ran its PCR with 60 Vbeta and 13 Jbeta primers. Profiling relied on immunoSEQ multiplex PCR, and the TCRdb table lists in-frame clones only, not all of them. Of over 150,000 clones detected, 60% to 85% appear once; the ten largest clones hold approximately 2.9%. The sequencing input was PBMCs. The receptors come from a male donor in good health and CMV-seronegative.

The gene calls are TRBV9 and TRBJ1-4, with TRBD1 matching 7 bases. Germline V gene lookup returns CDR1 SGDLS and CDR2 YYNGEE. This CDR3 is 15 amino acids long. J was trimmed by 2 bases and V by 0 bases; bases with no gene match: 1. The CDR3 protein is CASSVEGATNEKLFF. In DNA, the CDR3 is TGTGCCAGCAGCGTAGAGGGGGCTACTAATGAAAAACTGTTTTTT.

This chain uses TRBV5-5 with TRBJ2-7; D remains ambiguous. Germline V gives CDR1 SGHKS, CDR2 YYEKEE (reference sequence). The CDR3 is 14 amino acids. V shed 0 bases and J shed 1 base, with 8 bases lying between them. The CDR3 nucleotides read TGTGCCAGCAGCTTGGTACGGGTATCCTACGAGCAGTACTTC. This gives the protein CASSLVRVSYEQYF. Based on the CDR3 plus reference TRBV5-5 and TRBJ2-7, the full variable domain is DAGVTQSPTHLIKTRGQQVTLRCSPISGHKSVSWYQQVLGQGPQFIFQYYEKEERGRGNFPDRFSARQFPNYSSELNVNALLLGDSALYLCASSLVRVSYEQYFGPGTRLTVT.

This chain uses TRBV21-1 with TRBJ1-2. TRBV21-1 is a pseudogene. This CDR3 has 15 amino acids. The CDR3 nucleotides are TGTGCCAGCAGCAAATGCGCTTCGCCGAACGGTGGCTACACCTTC. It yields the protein CASSKCASPNGGYTF.

The CDR3 region is CASTTGPGDIQYF. CDR3 sequence (DNA): TGTGCCAGCACCACAGGCCCAGGTGACATTCAGTACTTC. The chain recombines TRBV28 with TRBJ2-4, with a tentative D call TRBD1 (5 bases). V shed 7 bases and J shed 8 bases, with 15 bases lying between them. Per germline, CDR1 MDHEN and CDR2 SYDVKM. There are 13 residues in the CDR3.

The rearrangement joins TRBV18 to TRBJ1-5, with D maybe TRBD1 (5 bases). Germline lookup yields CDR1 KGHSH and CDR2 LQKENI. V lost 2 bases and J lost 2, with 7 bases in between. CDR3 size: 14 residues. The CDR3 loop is CASSPGAGNQPQHF. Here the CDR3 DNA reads TGTGCCAGCTCACCAGGGGCGGGCAATCAGCCCCAGCATTTT.

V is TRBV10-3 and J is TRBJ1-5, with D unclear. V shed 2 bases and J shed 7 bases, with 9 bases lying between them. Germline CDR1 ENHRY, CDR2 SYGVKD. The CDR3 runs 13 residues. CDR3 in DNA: TGTGCCATCAGTGAGCCGGGGTCCCAGCCCCAGCATTTT. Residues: CAISEPGSQPQHF.

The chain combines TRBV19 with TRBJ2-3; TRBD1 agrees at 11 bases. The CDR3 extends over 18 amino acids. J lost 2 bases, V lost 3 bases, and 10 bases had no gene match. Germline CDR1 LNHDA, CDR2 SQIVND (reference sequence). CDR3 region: CASSIRPRTGGPTDTQYF. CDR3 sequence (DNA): TGTGCCAGTAGTATCCGGCCGCGGACAGGGGGCCCCACAGATACGCAGTATTTT.

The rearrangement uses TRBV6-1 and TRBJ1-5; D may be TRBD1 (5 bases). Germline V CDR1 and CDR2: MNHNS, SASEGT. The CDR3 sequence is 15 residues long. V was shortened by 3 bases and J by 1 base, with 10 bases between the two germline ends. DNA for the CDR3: TGTGCCAGCAGTGATAGGACACCCAGCAATCAGCCCCAGCATTTT. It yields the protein CASSDRTPSNQPQHF.

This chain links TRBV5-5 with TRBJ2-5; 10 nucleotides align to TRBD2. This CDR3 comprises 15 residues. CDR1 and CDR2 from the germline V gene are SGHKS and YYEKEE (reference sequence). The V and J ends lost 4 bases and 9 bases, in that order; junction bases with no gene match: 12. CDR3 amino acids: CASSAGLAAGRAQYF. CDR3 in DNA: TGTGCCAGCAGCGCAGGACTAGCGGCCGGTCGGGCCCAGTACTTC.

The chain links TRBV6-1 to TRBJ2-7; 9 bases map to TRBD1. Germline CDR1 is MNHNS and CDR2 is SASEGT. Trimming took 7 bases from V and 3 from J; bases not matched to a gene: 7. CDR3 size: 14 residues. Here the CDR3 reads CASTPGQGNYEQYF. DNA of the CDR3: TGTGCCAGCACCCCGGGACAGGGTAACTACGAGCAGTACTTC.

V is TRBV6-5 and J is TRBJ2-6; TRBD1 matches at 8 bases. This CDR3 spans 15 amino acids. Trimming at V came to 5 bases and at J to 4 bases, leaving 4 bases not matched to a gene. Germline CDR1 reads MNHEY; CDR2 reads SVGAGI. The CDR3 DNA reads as TGTGCCAGCAGTCGACAGGGGCCGGGGGCCAACGTCCTGACTTTC. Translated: CASSRQGPGANVLTF.

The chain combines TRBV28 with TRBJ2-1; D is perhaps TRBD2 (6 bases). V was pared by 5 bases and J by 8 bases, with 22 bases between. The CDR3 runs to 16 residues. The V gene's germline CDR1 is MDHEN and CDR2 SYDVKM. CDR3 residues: CASSAPSARAVDEQFF. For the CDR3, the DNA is TGTGCCAGCAGTGCACCTAGCGCGAGAGCGGTGGATGAGCAGTTCTTC.

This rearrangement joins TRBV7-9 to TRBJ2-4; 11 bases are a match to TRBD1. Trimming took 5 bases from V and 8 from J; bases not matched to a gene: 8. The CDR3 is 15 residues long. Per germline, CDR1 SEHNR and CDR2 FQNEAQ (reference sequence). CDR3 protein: CASSPLAGQGDIQYF. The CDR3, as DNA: TGTGCCAGCAGCCCACTCGCGGGACAGGGGGACATTCAGTACTTC.

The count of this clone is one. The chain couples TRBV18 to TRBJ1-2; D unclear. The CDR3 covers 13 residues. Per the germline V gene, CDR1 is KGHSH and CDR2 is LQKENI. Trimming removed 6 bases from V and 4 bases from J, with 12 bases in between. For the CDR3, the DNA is TGTGCCAGCTCCCCCCCGAGCCCCTATGGCTACACCTTC. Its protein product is CASSPPSPYGYTF.

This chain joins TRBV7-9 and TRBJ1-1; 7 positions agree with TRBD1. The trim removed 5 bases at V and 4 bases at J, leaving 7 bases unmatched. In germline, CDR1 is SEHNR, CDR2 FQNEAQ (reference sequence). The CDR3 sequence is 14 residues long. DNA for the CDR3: TGTGCCAGCAGCCACGGGAGGGGGCCCACTGAAGCTTTCTTT. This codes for CASSHGRGPTEAFF.

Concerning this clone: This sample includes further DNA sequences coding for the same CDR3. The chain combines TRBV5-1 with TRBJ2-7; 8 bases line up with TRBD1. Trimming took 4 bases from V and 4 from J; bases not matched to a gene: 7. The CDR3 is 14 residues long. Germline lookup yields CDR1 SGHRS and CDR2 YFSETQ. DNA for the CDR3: TGCGCCAGCAGCCCGCGGACAGGGCCTTACGAGCAGTACTTC. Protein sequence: CASSPRTGPYEQYF.

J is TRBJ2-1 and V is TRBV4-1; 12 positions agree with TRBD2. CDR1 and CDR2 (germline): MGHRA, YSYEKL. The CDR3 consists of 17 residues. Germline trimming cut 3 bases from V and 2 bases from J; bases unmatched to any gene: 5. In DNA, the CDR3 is TGCGCCAGCAGCCACACCTCTAGCGGGGGGGCCTACAATGAGCAGTTCTTC. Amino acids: CASSHTSSGGAYNEQFF.

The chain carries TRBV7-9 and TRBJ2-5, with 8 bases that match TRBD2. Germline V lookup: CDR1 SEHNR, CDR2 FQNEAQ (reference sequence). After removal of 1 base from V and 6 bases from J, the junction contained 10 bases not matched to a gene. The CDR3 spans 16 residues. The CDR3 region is CASSLGQGGGLKTQYF. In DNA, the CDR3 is TGTGCCAGCAGCTTAGGGCAAGGCGGGGGGTTGAAGACCCAGTACTTC.

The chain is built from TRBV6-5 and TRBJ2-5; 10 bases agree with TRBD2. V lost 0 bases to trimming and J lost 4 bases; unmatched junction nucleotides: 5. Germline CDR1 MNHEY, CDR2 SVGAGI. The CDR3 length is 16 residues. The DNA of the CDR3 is TGTGCCAGCAGTTACTCGATAGCGGGAGGTAGAGAGACCCAGTACTTC. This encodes CASSYSIAGGRETQYF.

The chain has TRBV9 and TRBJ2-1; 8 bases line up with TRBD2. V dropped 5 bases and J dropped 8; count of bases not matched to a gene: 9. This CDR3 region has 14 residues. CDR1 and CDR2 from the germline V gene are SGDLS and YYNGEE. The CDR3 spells CASSWGTRSYEQFF. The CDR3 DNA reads TGTGCCAGCAGTTGGGGGACTAGGTCATATGAGCAGTTCTTC. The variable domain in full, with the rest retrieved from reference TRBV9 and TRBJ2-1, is DSGVTQTPKHLITATGQRVTLRCSPRSGDLSVYWYQQSLDQGLQFLIQYYNGEERAKGNILERFSAQQFPDLHSELNLSSLELGDSALYFCASSWGTRSYEQFFGPGTRLTVL.

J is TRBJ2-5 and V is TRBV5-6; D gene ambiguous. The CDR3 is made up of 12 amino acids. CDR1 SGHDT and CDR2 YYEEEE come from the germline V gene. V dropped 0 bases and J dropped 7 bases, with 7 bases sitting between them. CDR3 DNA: TGTGCCAGCAGCTTGGGTCGTAGGACCCAGTACTTC. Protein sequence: CASSLGRRTQYF.

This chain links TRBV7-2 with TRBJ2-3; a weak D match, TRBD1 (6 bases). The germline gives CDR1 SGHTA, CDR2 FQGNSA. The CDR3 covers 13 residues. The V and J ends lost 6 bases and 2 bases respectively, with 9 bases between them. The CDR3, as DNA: TGTGCCAGCAGGGGGGCAGCCACAGATACGCAGTATTTT. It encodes CASRGAATDTQYF.

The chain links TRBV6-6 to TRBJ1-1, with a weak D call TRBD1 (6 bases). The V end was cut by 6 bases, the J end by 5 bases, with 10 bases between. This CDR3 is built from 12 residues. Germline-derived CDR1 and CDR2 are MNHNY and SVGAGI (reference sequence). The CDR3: CASRSQGTEAFF. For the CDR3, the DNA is TGTGCCAGCAGGTCGCAGGGGACTGAAGCTTTCTTT.

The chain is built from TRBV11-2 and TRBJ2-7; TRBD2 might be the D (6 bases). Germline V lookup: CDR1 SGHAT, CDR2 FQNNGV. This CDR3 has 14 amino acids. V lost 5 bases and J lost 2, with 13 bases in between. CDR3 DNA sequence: TGTGCCAGCAGCGATCGGGAGAACCCCTACGAGCAGTACTTC. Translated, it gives CASSDRENPYEQYF.

CDR3 in amino acids: CSVNRGGDEQYF. As DNA, the CDR3 is TGCAGCGTGAACAGGGGAGGAGACGAGCAGTACTTC. This chain connects TRBV29-1 to TRBJ2-7, with D tentatively TRBD1 (7 bases). Per germline, CDR1 SQVTM and CDR2 ANQGSEA. The ends were cut back, 6 bases at V and 5 bases at J, with 14 bases in the middle. This CDR3 region has 12 residues.

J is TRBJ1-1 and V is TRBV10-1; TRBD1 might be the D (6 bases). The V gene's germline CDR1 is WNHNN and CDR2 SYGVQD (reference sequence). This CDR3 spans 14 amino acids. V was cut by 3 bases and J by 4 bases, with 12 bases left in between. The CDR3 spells CASSDGGRGTEAFF. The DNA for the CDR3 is TGCGCCAGCAGTGACGGGGGGCGAGGCACTGAAGCTTTCTTT.